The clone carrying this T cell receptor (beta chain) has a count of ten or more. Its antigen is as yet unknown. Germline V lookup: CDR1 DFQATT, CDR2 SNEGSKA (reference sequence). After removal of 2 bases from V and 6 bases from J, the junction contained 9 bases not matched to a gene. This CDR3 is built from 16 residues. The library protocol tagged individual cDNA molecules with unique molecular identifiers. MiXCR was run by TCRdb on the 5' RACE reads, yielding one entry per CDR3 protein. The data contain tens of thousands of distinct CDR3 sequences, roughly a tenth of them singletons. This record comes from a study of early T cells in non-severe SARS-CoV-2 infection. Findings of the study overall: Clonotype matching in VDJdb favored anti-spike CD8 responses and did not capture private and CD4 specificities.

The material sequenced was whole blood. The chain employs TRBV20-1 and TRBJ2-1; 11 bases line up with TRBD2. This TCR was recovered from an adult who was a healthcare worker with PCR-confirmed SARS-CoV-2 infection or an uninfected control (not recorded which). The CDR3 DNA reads TGCAGTGCTAGAAATAGCGGGAGGGCCGTGGGCAATGAGCAGTTCTTC. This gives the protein CSARNSGRAVGNEQFF.